The 16 T cell receptor beta chains listed next were all sequenced from one sample in a study of cytomegalovirus exposure and HLA in healthy donors. Clones were read by immunoSEQ multiplex PCR, and TCRdb kept only the in-frame ones, dropping some. The sample consists of 150,000 to 200,000 clones, around nine tenths of them appearing once. The sequenced sample was PBMCs. These receptors were obtained from a woman under 30 in good health and CMV-seronegative.

The chain uses TRBV29-1 and TRBJ1-1; D is undetermined. V lost 6 bases, J lost 5 bases, and 16 bases lay in between. Germline V gene lookup returns CDR1 SQVTM and CDR2 ANQGSEA. The CDR3 extends over 13 amino acids. The CDR3 is CSVHRGGWTEAFF. In DNA, the CDR3 is TGCAGCGTACACAGAGGAGGGTGGACTGAAGCTTTCTTT.

This chain links TRBV6-6 with TRBJ2-7; D may be TRBD1 (5 bases). Germline CDR1 and CDR2: MNHNY and SVGAGI (reference sequence). V was trimmed by 1 base and J by 6 bases, leaving 16 bases between them. The CDR3 totals 15 residues. CDR3 sequence (DNA): TGTGCCAGCAGTTACTATGGGTCTCAGGGTGGCGAGCAGTACTTC. It translates to CASSYYGSQGGEQYF.

V usage is TRBV5-1 and J usage is TRBJ1-1; 7 bases map to TRBD1. The CDR3 contains 17 residues. The trim removed 4 bases at V and 1 base at J, leaving 13 bases unmatched. CDR1 and CDR2 from the germline V gene are SGHRS and YFSETQ. CDR3 coding DNA: TGCGCCAGCAGCACTTGGAGGGGGGACAGTTCGAACACTGAAGCTTTCTTT. Residues: CASSTWRGDSSNTEAFF.

This rearrangement joins TRBV11-2 to TRBJ2-1; 9 nucleotides line up with TRBD2. Germline CDR1 SGHAT, CDR2 FQNNGV. V trimming: 3 bases; J trimming: 9 bases; junction bases outside the gene matches: 9. CDR3 length: 15 residues. CDR3 amino acids: CASSFSSGSRGEQFF. The DNA of the CDR3 is TGTGCCAGCAGCTTTAGTAGCGGGAGTAGGGGTGAGCAGTTCTTC.

The CDR3 is CAIRGGEEASPLHF. CDR3 in DNA: TGTGCCATCAGGGGAGGGGAAGAGGCTTCACCCCTCCACTTT. V and J are TRBV10-3 and TRBJ1-6, with D tentatively TRBD1 (5 bases). Trimming left V 6 bases short and J 9 bases short, with 15 bases between. CDR3 size: 14 residues. Germline values: CDR1 ENHRY, CDR2 SYGVKD.

This clone was seen a few times. The chain carries TRBV7-2 and TRBJ2-7; 10 nucleotides line up with TRBD1. V trimming: 5 bases; J trimming: 6 bases; junction bases outside the gene matches: 10. The length of the CDR3 is 15 residues. The V gene's germline CDR1 is SGHTA and CDR2 FQGNSA. CDR3 bases: TGTGCCAGCAGCCCCAGACAGGGGGCGAGTCCCGAGCAGTACTTC. It translates to CASSPRQGASPEQYF.

The V call is TRBV29-1, the J call TRBJ2-5, with 10 bases identical to TRBD1. Germline CDR1 SQVTM, CDR2 ANQGSEA. V shed 5 bases, J shed 5 bases, and the junction held 14 bases outside the gene matches. The CDR3 covers 16 residues. The CDR3 reads CSVRIFGDRGSETQYF. CDR3 in DNA: TGCAGCGTTAGGATTTTTGGGGACAGGGGTTCGGAGACCCAGTACTTC.

This clone appeared a few times. This sequence joins TRBV10-3 and TRBJ2-5; TRBD2 agrees at 9 bases. V lost 9 bases, J lost 4 bases, and 0 bases stayed unmatched. The CDR3 is 11 residues long. The germline V gene encodes CDR1 ENHRY and CDR2 SYGVKD. This CDR3 is CAIAGGETQYF. In nucleotides, the CDR3 is TGTGCCATAGCGGGAGGAGAGACCCAGTACTTC.

The chain recombines TRBV30 with TRBJ1-6, with TRBD1 as a possible D gene (6 bases). Germline assignment: CDR1 GTSNPN and CDR2 SVGIG (reference sequence). The CDR3 is 13 amino acids. Deletions cut 3 bases from V and 7 bases from J, with 10 bases between. This CDR3 reads CAWRRQENSPLHF. CDR3 in DNA: TGTGCCTGGAGGAGACAGGAGAATTCACCCCTCCACTTT.

V and J are TRBV6-1 and TRBJ1-1, with 8 bases identical to TRBD1. The CDR3 totals 14 residues. Unmatched junction bases numbered 4, after V lost 2 bases and J lost 5 bases. CDR1 MNHNS and CDR2 SASEGT come from the germline V gene. Here the CDR3 DNA reads TGTGCCAGCAGTGAACCTACAGGGGGGACTGAAGCTTTCTTT. It encodes CASSEPTGGTEAFF.

This chain connects TRBV7-9 to TRBJ1-1, with D unresolved. The CDR3 totals 15 residues. Trimming left V 5 bases short and J 7 bases short, with 20 bases between. Germline CDR1 is SEHNR and CDR2 is FQNEAQ (reference sequence). The CDR3 DNA sequence: TGTGCCAGCAGCCCGAGAAGTGGTTTTGGCGGTGAAGCTTTCTTT. This translates into CASSPRSGFGGEAFF. Variable domain in full (rest from reference TRBV7-9 and TRBJ1-1): DTGVSQNPRHKITKRGQNVTFRCDPISEHNRLYWYRQTLGQGPEFLTYFQNEAQLEKSRLLSDRFSAERPKGSFSTLEIQRTEQGDSAMYLCASSPRSGFGGEAFFGQGTRLTVV.

This chain links TRBV19 with TRBJ1-2; D gene uncertain. The CDR3 is 13 amino acids. The V gene lost 1 base and the J gene lost 0 bases, with 3 bases spanning the gap. The V gene's germline CDR1 is LNHDA and CDR2 SQIVND (reference sequence). This chain's CDR3 is CASSIVANYGYTF. In DNA, the CDR3 is TGTGCCAGTAGTATAGTCGCTAACTATGGCTACACCTTC.

V and J are TRBV9 and TRBJ2-3, with D possibly TRBD2 on 6 matching bases. Germline V lookup: CDR1 SGDLS, CDR2 YYNGEE. The CDR3 sequence is 16 residues long. The germline V and J ends were trimmed by 3 bases and 3 bases, with 17 bases remaining between them. The CDR3 nucleotides read TGTGCCAGCAGCGCGCTCCTAGGGGCGGGGACAGATACGCAGTATTTT. Amino acid sequence: CASSALLGAGTDTQYF.

The genes are TRBV7-9 and TRBJ2-1, with TRBD1 matching over 7 bases. V lost 3 bases to trimming and J lost 4 bases; unmatched junction nucleotides: 3. CDR1 is SEHNR and CDR2 is FQNEAQ in the germline V gene (reference sequence). The CDR3 is made up of 14 amino acids. CDR3 residues: CASSLQGEYNEQFF. As DNA, the CDR3 is TGTGCCAGCAGCTTGCAGGGGGAATACAATGAGCAGTTCTTC.

In nucleotides, the CDR3 is TGTGCCAGCAGACAGGGAAATCAGCCCCAGCATTTT. Its protein product is CASRQGNQPQHF. The chain carries TRBV27 and TRBJ1-5; D is possibly TRBD1 (6 bases). Germline CDR1 is MNHEY and CDR2 is SMNVEV (reference sequence). The CDR3 sequence is 12 residues long. V lost 6 bases to trimming and J lost 4 bases, with 7 bases between them.

The chain has TRBV7-9 and TRBJ1-1; TRBD1 aligns across 12 bases. The length of the CDR3 is 17 residues. Germline CDR1 SEHNR, CDR2 FQNEAQ (reference sequence). The junction had 12 bases not matched to a gene; V was cut back by 5 bases and J by 5 bases. The CDR3 sequence: CASSPPGQGAVGTEAFF. The CDR3 bases are TGTGCCAGCAGCCCACCGGGACAGGGGGCTGTCGGAACTGAAGCTTTCTTT.